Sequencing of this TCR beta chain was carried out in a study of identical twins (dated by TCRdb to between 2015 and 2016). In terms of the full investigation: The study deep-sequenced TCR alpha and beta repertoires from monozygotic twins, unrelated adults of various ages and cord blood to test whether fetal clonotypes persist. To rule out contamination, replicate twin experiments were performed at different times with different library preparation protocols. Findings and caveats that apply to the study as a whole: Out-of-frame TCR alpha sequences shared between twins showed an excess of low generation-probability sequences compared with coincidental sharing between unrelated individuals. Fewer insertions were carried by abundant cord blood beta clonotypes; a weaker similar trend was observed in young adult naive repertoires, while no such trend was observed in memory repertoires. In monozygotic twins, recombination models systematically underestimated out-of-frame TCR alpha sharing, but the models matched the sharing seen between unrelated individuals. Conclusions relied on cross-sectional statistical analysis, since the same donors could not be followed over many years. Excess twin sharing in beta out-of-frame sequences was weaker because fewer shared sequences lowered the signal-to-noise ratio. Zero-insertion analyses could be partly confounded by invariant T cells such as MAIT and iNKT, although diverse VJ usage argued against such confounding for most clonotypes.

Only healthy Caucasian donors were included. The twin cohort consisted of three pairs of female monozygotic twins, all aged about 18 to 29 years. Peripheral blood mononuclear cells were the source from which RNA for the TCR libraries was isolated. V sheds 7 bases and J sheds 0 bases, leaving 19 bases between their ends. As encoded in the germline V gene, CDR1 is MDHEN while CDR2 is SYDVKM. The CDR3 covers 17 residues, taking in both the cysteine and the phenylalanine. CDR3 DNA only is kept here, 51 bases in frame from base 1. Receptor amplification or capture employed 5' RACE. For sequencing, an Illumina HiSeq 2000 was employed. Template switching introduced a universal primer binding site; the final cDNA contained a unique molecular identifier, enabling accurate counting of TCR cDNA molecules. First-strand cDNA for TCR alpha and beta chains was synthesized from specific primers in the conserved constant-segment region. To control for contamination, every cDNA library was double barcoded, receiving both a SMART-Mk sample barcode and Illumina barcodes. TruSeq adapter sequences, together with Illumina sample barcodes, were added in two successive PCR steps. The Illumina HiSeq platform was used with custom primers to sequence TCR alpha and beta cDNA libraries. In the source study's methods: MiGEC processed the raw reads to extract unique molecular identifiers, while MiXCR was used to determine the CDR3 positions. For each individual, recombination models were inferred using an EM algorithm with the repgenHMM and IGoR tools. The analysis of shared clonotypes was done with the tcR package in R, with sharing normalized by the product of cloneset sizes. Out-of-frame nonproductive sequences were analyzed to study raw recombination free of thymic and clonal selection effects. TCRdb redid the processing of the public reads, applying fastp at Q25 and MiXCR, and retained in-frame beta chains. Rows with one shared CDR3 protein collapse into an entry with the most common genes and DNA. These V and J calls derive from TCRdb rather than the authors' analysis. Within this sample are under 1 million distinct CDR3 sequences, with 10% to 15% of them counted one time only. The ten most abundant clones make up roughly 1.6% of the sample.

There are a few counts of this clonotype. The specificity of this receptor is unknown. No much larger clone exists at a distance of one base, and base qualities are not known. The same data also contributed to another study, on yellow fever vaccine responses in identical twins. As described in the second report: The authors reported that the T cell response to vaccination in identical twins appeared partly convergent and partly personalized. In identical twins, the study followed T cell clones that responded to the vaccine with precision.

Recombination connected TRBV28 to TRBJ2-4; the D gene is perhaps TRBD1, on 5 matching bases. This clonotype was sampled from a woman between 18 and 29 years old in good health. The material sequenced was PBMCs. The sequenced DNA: TGTGCCAGCAATGGGGCAGAGGACCCCCCAGCCAAAAACATTCAGTACTTC. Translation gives CASNGAEDPPAKNIQYF.